A selection of T cell receptor beta chains follows, all from one sample in a study of a mutant IDH1 vaccine in newly diagnosed glioma. Using immunoSEQ multiplex PCR, the repertoire was profiled, and TCRdb retains in-frame clones only, with some absent. The table includes approximately 25,000 clones, roughly 80% detected once. The antigens of these receptors remain unknown. The source was PBMCs, collected from a glioma patient whose treatment included an IDH1 peptide vaccine. The origin of the receptors is a man aged 40-55 years with glioma. Some clones in this sample may be carry-over from other donors' samples. The CDR3 runs from the conserved cysteine through the conserved F or W. A D gene is named only where the DNA matches it firmly. Some rows mark clone size as missing; the rest say once, few, many or name a class of expanded clone.

>NA|TRBJ1-5|TRBV27|once
CASRRGFWGNQPQHF
TGTGCCAGCCGTAGGGGGTTTTGGGGCAATCAGCCCCAGCATTTT
>NA|TRBJ1-1|TRBV6-1|NA
CASSEVSLEAFF
TGTGCCAGCAGTGAAGTGAGCCTTGAAGCTTTCTTT
>TRBD1|TRBJ2-3|TRBV14|NA
CATLGRGTGGASTDTQYF
TGTGCCACCTTGGGCCGGGGGACAGGGGGCGCAAGCACAGATACGCAGTATTTT
>NA|TRBJ1-6|TRBV5-4|NA
CASSFQSLSDSPLHF
TGTGCCAGCAGCTTCCAATCCCTATCCGATTCACCCCTCCACTTT
>NA|TRBJ1-4|TRBV6-4|once
CASSLQGNVGEKLFF
TGTGCCAGCAGTTTACAGGGAAACGTAGGCGAAAAACTGTTTTTT
>NA|TRBJ1-1|TRBV2|NA
CASSLTGMNTEAFF
TGTGCCAGCAGTTTGACAGGCATGAACACTGAAGCTTTCTTT
>NA|TRBJ1-4|TRBV18|NA
CASSQNEKLFF
TGTGCCAGCTCACAAAATGAAAAACTGTTTTTT
>TRBD1|TRBJ1-2|TRBV11-2|NA
CASSLVRGRGYGYTF
TGTGCCAGCAGCTTAGTGAGGGGGCGCGGCTATGGCTACACCTTC
>TRBD2|TRBJ2-5|TRBV7-9|NA
CASSEGTSGGETQYF
TGTGCCAGCAGCGAAGGGACTAGCGGGGGAGAGACCCAGTACTTC
>NA|TRBJ1-1|TRBV5-4|NA
CASSLALENTEAFF
TGTGCCAGCAGCTTGGCCTTGGAGAACACTGAAGCTTTCTTT
>NA|TRBJ2-4|TRBV5-4|NA
CASSLNGIQYF
TGTGCCAGCAGCTTAAACGGGATTCAGTACTTC
>NA|TRBJ2-1|TRBV19|once
CASSSRTDLREQFF
TGTGCCAGTAGTTCAAGGACAGATCTGCGCGAGCAGTTCTTC
>NA|TRBJ1-1|TRBV12-5|once
CASGPPVGFTEAFF
TGTGCTAGTGGTCCCCCGGTTGGATTCACTGAAGCTTTCTTT
>NA|TRBJ1-2|TRBV6-4|once
CASSWGYTF
TGTGCCAGCTCTTGGGGCTACACCTTC
>NA|TRBJ2-1|TRBV7-8|NA
CASSLYSGSSYNEQFF
TGTGCCAGCAGCTTGTATTCCGGGAGCTCCTACAATGAGCAGTTCTTC
>TRBD1|TRBJ1-1|TRBV30|few
CAWSDRDRVTEAFF
TGTGCCTGGAGCGACCGGGACAGAGTCACTGAAGCTTTCTTT
>NA|TRBJ2-7|TRBV6-1|once
CASTGTGYEQYF
TGTGCCAGCACAGGGACGGGGTACGAGCAGTACTTC
>NA|TRBJ1-1|TRBV7-2|NA
CASSTQTVVRAFF
TGTGCCAGCAGTACGCAAACCGTAGTGCGTGCTTTCTTT
>NA|TRBJ1-1|TRBV7-2|few
CASSLFRRSTEAFF
TGTGCCAGCAGCTTATTTAGAAGGTCCACTGAAGCTTTCTTT
>TRBD1|TRBJ2-3|TRBV6-4|NA
CASSPGQGSSTDTQYF
TGTGCCAGCAGCCCCGGACAGGGATCTAGCACAGATACGCAGTATTTT
>TRBD1|TRBJ1-4|TRBV7-8|NA
CASSKGQGDEKLFF
TGTGCCAGCAGCAAGGGACAGGGGGATGAAAAACTGTTTTTT
>NA|TRBJ1-1|TRBV19|NA
CATLTVTEAFF
TGTGCCACCCTGACAGTCACTGAAGCTTTCTTT
>TRBD1|TRBJ2-5|TRBV19|NA
CAKSTGFRETQYF
TGTGCCAAATCGACAGGGTTTAGAGAGACCCAGTACTTC
>NA|TRBJ1-5|TRBV30|few
CAWSPARDQPQHF
TGTGCCTGGAGTCCCGCCAGGGATCAGCCCCAGCATTTT
>TRBD1|TRBJ1-2|TRBV28|NA
CASRMTGGLLYGYTF
TGTGCCAGCAGGATGACAGGGGGCTTGCTCTATGGCTACACCTTC
>NA|TRBJ1-1|TRBV10-1|few
CASRTRMNTEAFF
TGCGCCAGCAGGACGCGGATGAACACTGAAGCTTTCTTT
>NA|TRBJ1-5|TRBV6-1|NA
CASSRDTWNQPQHF
TGTGCCAGCTCAAGGGACACATGGAATCAGCCCCAGCATTTT
>NA|TRBJ1-2|TRBV6-1|once
CASRSIKTLGYTF
TGTGCCAGCAGGTCCATAAAGACACTCGGCTACACCTTC
>TRBD1|TRBJ1-1|TRBV19|NA
CASSDDRVNTEAFF
TGTGCCAGTAGTGACGACAGGGTGAACACTGAAGCTTTCTTT
>NA|TRBJ2-7|TRBV5-5|NA
CASSFQDRYEQYF
TGTGCCAGCAGCTTTCAGGATAGGTACGAGCAGTACTTC
>TRBD1|TRBJ2-3|TRBV5-6|NA
CASSPLGTGTDTQYF
TGTGCCAGCAGCCCGCTCGGGACAGGGACAGATACGCAGTATTTT
>TRBD1|TRBJ1-2|TRBV4-3|NA
CASSPTGEVWGYTF
TGCGCCAGCAGCCCGACAGGGGAGGTTTGGGGCTACACCTTC
>NA|TRBJ1-4|TRBV2|NA
CASSEVDTELFF
TGTGCCAGCAGTGAAGTGGACACAGAACTGTTTTTT
>NA|TRBJ1-6|TRBV15|NA
CATSRENGFANSPLHF
TGTGCCACCAGCAGAGAAAACGGGTTTGCGAATTCACCCCTCCACTTT
>TRBD1|TRBJ1-3|TRBV7-2|NA
CASSARDRVGNTIYF
TGTGCCAGCAGCGCTCGGGACAGGGTTGGAAACACCATATATTTT
>TRBD1|TRBJ2-7|TRBV14|few
CASSHPTGAYEQYF
TGTGCCAGCAGCCACCCTACAGGGGCCTACGAGCAGTACTTC
>NA|TRBJ2-4|TRBV6-4|NA
CASSGRATKNIQYF
TGTGCCAGCAGTGGGAGGGCTACCAAAAACATTCAGTACTTC
>NA|TRBJ2-4|TRBV5-1|NA
CASSETGALAKNIQYF
TGCGCCAGCAGCGAAACAGGAGCCCTAGCCAAAAACATTCAGTACTTC
>TRBD2|TRBJ2-5|TRBV2|NA
CASGTSGRVAETQYF
TGTGCCAGCGGGACTAGCGGGAGGGTGGCAGAGACCCAGTACTTC
>TRBD1|TRBJ1-5|TRBV18|once
CASSRSGTGSQQPQHF
TGTGCCAGCTCACGATCCGGGACAGGGAGTCAGCAGCCCCAGCATTTT
>NA|TRBJ2-5|TRBV7-8|NA
CASSHETQYF
TGTGCCAGCAGCCACGAGACCCAGTACTTC
>NA|TRBJ1-1|TRBV29-1|NA
CTVGSANTEAFF
TGCACCGTGGGGAGCGCGAACACTGAAGCTTTCTTT
>NA|TRBJ2-7|TRBV29-1|NA
CSVQFQGRASYEQYF
TGCAGCGTTCAATTCCAGGGTCGGGCCTCCTACGAGCAGTACTTC
>NA|TRBJ2-2|TRBV5-1|NA
CASSPRQDTGELFF
TGCGCCAGCAGCCCGAGACAGGACACCGGGGAGCTGTTTTTT
>NA|TRBJ1-6|TRBV7-2|few
CASSRMRGRITPLHF
TGTGCCAGCAGCCGGATGAGGGGACGGATAACACCCCTCCACTTT
>TRBD1|TRBJ1-2|TRBV5-1|few
CASSPRQGYGYTF
TGCGCCAGCAGCCCCCGACAGGGTTATGGCTACACCTTC
>TRBD2|TRBJ2-7|TRBV7-9|NA
CASSPGLALFYEQYF
TGTGCCAGCAGCCCTGGACTAGCGCTATTCTACGAGCAGTACTTC
>NA|TRBJ1-4|TRBV6-5|NA
CASSYSSPRQGEKLFF
TGTGCCAGCAGTTACTCTTCCCCGAGGCAGGGGGAAAAACTGTTTTTT
>TRBD1|TRBJ1-1|TRBV5-1|NA
CASSPWDRPNTEAFF
TGCGCCAGCAGCCCATGGGACAGACCGAACACTGAAGCTTTCTTT
>NA|TRBJ1-1|TRBV5-1|few
CASSLAQGSTEAFF
TGCGCCAGCAGCTTGGCACAGGGAAGTACTGAAGCTTTCTTT